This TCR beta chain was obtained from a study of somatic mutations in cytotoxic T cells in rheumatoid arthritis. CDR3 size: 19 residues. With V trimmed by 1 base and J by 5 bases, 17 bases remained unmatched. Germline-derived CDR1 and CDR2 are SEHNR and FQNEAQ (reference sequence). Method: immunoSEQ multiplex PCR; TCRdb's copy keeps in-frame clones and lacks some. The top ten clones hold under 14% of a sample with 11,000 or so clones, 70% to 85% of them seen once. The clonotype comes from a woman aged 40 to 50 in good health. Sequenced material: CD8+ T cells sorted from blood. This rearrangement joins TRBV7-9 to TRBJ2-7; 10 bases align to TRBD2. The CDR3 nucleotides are TGTGCCAGCAGCTTAGTTCTTGGTCCAGCGGGAGGGTTTTTCCACGAGCAGTACTTC. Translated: CASSLVLGPAGGFFHEQYF.